The 8 T cell receptor beta chains in this list originate from one sample, sequenced in a study of blood T cell repertoires in COVID-19. Produced via immunoSEQ multiplex PCR; TCRdb's table is partial and in-frame only. This sample carries 110,000 or so clones, around 90% of them seen once, and the ten largest clones take over 7%. Sequencing used peripheral blood. These receptors originate from a human donor in a cohort sampled during active COVID-19.

The chain uses TRBV20-1 and TRBJ1-2; D ambiguous. The germline V gene encodes CDR1 DFQATT and CDR2 SNEGSKA (reference sequence). The CDR3 has 12 residues. Trimming removed 3 bases from V and 2 bases from J, with 7 bases in between. This chain's CDR3 is CSASRENYGYTF. CDR3 coding DNA: TGCAGTGCTAGTCGTGAGAACTATGGCTACACCTTC.

J is TRBJ2-6 and V is TRBV5-1; D possibly corresponds to TRBD1 (5 bases). This CDR3 has 15 amino acids. V dropped 6 bases and J dropped 4 bases, with 14 bases sitting between them. From germline, CDR1 is SGHRS and CDR2 YFSETQ. CDR3 in amino acids: CASTPTGTGANVLTF. The CDR3 DNA reads as TGCGCCAGCACCCCAACAGGCACGGGGGCCAACGTCCTGACTTTC.

This clone turned up a few times. The chain joins TRBV3-1 (or the pseudogene TRBV3-2) to TRBJ2-1, with 7 bases lining up with TRBD2. The CDR3 spans 14 residues. V shed 0 bases and J 12 bases; nucleotides not matched to a gene: 8. Germline CDR1 and CDR2: LGHDT and YNNKEL (reference sequence). The CDR3 region has the DNA TGTGCCAGCAGCCAAGAGCAGAGACTAGCTCTGCAGTTCTTC. This codes for CASSQEQRLALQFF.

This rearrangement joins TRBV5-1 to TRBJ1-3, with D perhaps TRBD1 (5 bases). Trimming took 0 bases from V and 0 from J, leaving 7 bases between them. The CDR3 has 15 amino acids. In germline, CDR1 is SGHRS, CDR2 YFSETQ. Here the CDR3 DNA reads TGCGCCAGCAGCTTGGCGGGGGGCTCTGGAAACACCATATATTTT. It is translated as CASSLAGGSGNTIYF.

The chain uses TRBV10-2 and TRBJ2-5; 12 bases fit TRBD2. Germline assignment: CDR1 WSHSY and CDR2 SAAADI. The ends lost 8 bases at V and 4 bases at J; junction bases unmatched: 11. CDR3 length equals 16 residues. The CDR3 sequence is CASSGGLAGIGETQYF. In nucleotides, the CDR3 is TGCGCCAGCTCCGGCGGACTAGCGGGAATAGGAGAGACCCAGTACTTC.

V and J are TRBV4-1 and TRBJ2-1; maybe TRBD2 (6 bases). This CDR3 is built from 14 residues. The germline V gene encodes CDR1 MGHRA and CDR2 YSYEKL. Trimming removed 1 base at V and 8 bases at J, with 12 bases between. CDR3 amino acids: CASSQVAGIYEQFF. The CDR3 nucleotides are TGCGCCAGCAGCCAAGTGGCGGGAATCTATGAGCAGTTCTTC.

The V call is TRBV19, the J call TRBJ1-1; TRBD1 agrees at 8 bases. Germline V gene sequence: CDR1 LNHDA, CDR2 SQIVND (reference sequence). V shed 5 bases and J 4 bases; nucleotides not matched to a gene: 6. This CDR3 has 14 residues. CDR3: CASSVQGAGTEAFF. Here the CDR3 DNA reads TGTGCCAGTAGTGTGCAGGGGGCTGGCACTGAAGCTTTCTTT.

The chain combines TRBV28 with TRBJ1-1, with D unresolved. The V end was cut by 3 bases, the J end by 0 bases, with 17 bases between. Germline V CDR1 and CDR2: MDHEN, SYDVKM. The CDR3 loop spans 17 amino acids. CDR3 region: CASSLTMPSNLNTEAFF. CDR3 coding DNA: TGTGCCAGCAGTTTGACAATGCCTTCCAACCTGAACACTGAAGCTTTCTTT.